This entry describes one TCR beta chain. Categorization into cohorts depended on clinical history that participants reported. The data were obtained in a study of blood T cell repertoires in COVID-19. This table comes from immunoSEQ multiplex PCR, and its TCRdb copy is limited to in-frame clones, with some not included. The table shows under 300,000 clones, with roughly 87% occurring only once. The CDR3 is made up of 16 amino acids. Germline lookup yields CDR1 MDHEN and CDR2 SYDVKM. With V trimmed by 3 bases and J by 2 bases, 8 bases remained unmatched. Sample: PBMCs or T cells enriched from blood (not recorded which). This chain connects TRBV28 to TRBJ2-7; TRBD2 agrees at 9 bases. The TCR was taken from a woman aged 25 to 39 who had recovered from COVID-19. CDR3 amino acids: CASSFGGRVPPYEQYF. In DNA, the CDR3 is TGTGCCAGCAGTTTCGGCGGGAGGGTCCCCCCCTACGAGCAGTACTTC.